Listed here is a single TCR beta chain. The CDR3 covers 11 residues. CDR1 is SGHRS and CDR2 is YFSETQ in the germline V gene. Trimming took 3 bases from V and 10 from J, leaving 8 bases between them. The data originate from a study of breast tumors, draining lymph nodes, adjacent tissues. TCRdb redid the calling of the multiplex PCR reads with MiXCR, one entry per CDR3 protein. In the table there are around 250,000 distinct CDR3 sequences, under 35% of which are singletons. The lymph nodes were axillary draining lymph nodes from breast cancer patients. This chain links TRBV5-1 with TRBJ2-4; no firm D call. The sequenced sample consisted of axillary lymph node tissue. The sequence derives from a female donor with breast cancer. Some clones in this sample may be carry-over from other donors' samples. CDR3 sequence (DNA): TGCGCCAGCAGCTCCGGTAGGATTCAGTACTTC. Its protein product is CASSSGRIQYF. Full variable domain (outside the CDR3, taken from reference TRBV5-1 and TRBJ2-4): KAGVTQTPRYLIKTRGQQVTLSCSPISGHRSVSWYQQTPGQGLQFLFEYFSETQRNKGNFPGRFSGRQFSNSRSEMNVSTLELGDSALYLCASSSGRIQYFGAGTRLSVL.